This T cell receptor beta chain was retrieved from a study of cytomegalovirus exposure and HLA in healthy donors. Overall study findings and caveats: A later analysis showed that HLA-associated TCR beta chains had undergone more clonal expansion than equally common others. In an earlier analysis, about 90% or about 30%: the productive usage of most TCR beta V segments. In a later analysis, TCR beta V- and J-gene trimming was associated with a missense DCLRE1C variant. Excluded were some V segments that proved indistinguishable, including TRBV6-2 and TRBV6-3.

Trimming at V came to 1 base and at J to 5 bases, leaving 9 bases not matched to a gene. The CDR3 is made up of 16 amino acids. Germline CDR1 SGHRS, CDR2 YFSETQ. PCR primers comprised 60 Vbeta and 13 Jbeta primers. The table came from immunoSEQ multiplex PCR; TCRdb's copy has only in-frame clones and leaves some out. The sample records approximately 79,000 clones, 60% to 80% being singletons. Turning to this clone: Its antigen is as yet unknown.

The source of this sequence is a woman in her 40s in good health and CMV-seropositive. The material sequenced was PBMCs. This chain connects TRBV5-1 to TRBJ2-5, with 9 bases that match TRBD1. CDR3 region: CASSLYTGGMRETQYF. In DNA, the CDR3 is TGCGCCAGCAGCTTGTATACAGGGGGCATGAGGGAGACCCAGTACTTC.